Listed here are 12 T cell receptor beta chains from one sample, sequenced in a study of blood T cells in healthy people across ages. Combining a sample-barcoded 5' primer with a J-beta primer mix, a second PCR ran for 7 to 11 cycles. TCRdb itself ran the 5' RACE reads through MiXCR, one entry per CDR3 protein. The top ten hold about a sixth of the sample, which has 500,000 to 700,000 distinct CDR3 sequences, roughly 30% seen once. The sequenced sample was blood. These receptors all stem from a woman at least 80 years old in good health.

In its sample, this clonotype was seen many times. The chain is built from TRBV7-9 and TRBJ2-5, with 7 nucleotides matching TRBD2. The V gene's germline CDR1 is SEHNR and CDR2 FQNEAQ (reference sequence). This CDR3 has 14 amino acids. The J segment lost 5 bases and the V segment lost 5 bases, leaving 8 bases of the junction unmatched. CDR3 bases: TGTGCCAGCAGCCCCTGGCGGGGGAGGGAGACCCAGTACTTC. This translates into CASSPWRGRETQYF.

This clonotype was picked up many times. This may stem from a read error, because a much larger clone lies one nucleotide away. The V gene is TRBV7-9, the J gene TRBJ1-4; D may be TRBD1 (5 bases). The CDR3 has 15 residues. CDR1 is SEHNR, CDR2 FQNEAQ, per germline (reference sequence). CDR3: CASSGTGTLDEKRFF. CDR3 bases: TGTGCCAGCAGCGGAACCGGGACGTTGGATGAAAAACGGTTTTTT.

In its sample, this clonotype was seen a few times. The chain joins TRBV30 to TRBJ2-2; D may be TRBD2 (6 bases). Trimming removed 0 bases at V and 6 bases at J, with 8 bases between. The length of the CDR3 is 13 residues. Germline loops: CDR1 GTSNPN, CDR2 SVGIG (reference sequence). CDR3 DNA sequence: TGTGCCTGGAGTGTACGCGGGGCCGGGGAGCTGTTTTTT. Encoded protein: CAWSVRGAGELFF. Variable domain in full (rest from reference TRBV30 and TRBJ2-2): SQTIHQWPATLVQPVGSPLSLECTVEGTSNPNLYWYRQAAGRGLQLLFYSVGIGQISSEVPQNLSASRPQDRQFILSSKKLLLSDSGFYLCAWSVRGAGELFFGEGSRLTVL.

The CDR3 sequence is CASSLGGVLNTEAFF. The CDR3 DNA reads as TGTGCCAGCAGCTTAGGCGGAGTCCTGAACACTGAAGCTTTCTTT. V gene TRBV7-9 combines with J gene TRBJ1-1, with unresolved D. The CDR3 has 15 amino acids. Germline V CDR1 and CDR2: SEHNR, FQNEAQ (reference sequence). The V gene lost 1 base and the J gene lost 0 bases, with 9 bases spanning the gap.

The rearrangement joins TRBV7-2 to TRBJ2-4; possible D gene TRBD1, 6 bases. V was trimmed by 3 bases and J by 0 bases, leaving 18 bases between them. CDR1 and CDR2 from the germline V gene are SGHTA and FQGNSA. The CDR3 is made up of 18 amino acids. The CDR3 DNA is TGTGCCAGCAGCTTCGGGACAACGAGTGGGGTAGCCAAAAACATTCAGTACTTC. Translation: CASSFGTTSGVAKNIQYF.

Points on this clonotype: A read error is likely, as this CDR3 ends without the conserved phenylalanine or tryptophan. This chain uses TRBV24-1 with TRBJ2-7; D is possibly TRBD1 (6 bases). There are 14 residues in the CDR3. Germline assignment: CDR1 KGHDR and CDR2 SFDVKD. CDR3: CASSDRGQTYEQYC. Here the CDR3 DNA reads TGTGCCTCCAGTGACCGTGGACAGACCTACGAGCAGTACTGC.

This clonotype was detected ten times or more. The chain carries TRBV29-1 and TRBJ2-6, with TRBD1 matching over 9 bases. Per the germline V gene, CDR1 is SQVTM and CDR2 is ANQGSEA. V lost 6 bases and J lost 1; bases outside the gene matches: 7. This CDR3 contains 16 residues. This chain's CDR3 is CSVGDRVKSGANVLTF. CDR3 coding DNA: TGCAGCGTGGGGGACAGGGTGAAGTCTGGGGCCAACGTCCTGACTTTC.

This clonotype showed up just once. The CDR3 is CASSAGSAARNEQYF. Here the CDR3 DNA reads TGTGCCAGCAGTGCTGGGTCCGCGGCGCGGAACGAGCAGTACTTC. The V and J genes are TRBV6-5 and TRBJ2-4; D is undetermined. The J call may not be correct, given that the DNA end is closer to TRBJ2-7. The CDR3 is made up of 15 amino acids. CDR1 is MNHEY, CDR2 SVGAGI, per germline.

This clonotype was seen many times. V usage is TRBV15 and J usage is TRBJ2-3, with TRBD2 as a possible D gene (5 bases). Germline CDR1 reads LNHNV; CDR2 reads YYDKDF (reference sequence). CDR3 length: 15 amino acids. Trimming cost V 5 bases and J 0 bases, with 12 bases left between them. DNA of the CDR3: TGTGCCACCAGCTCCTTCGGAGGCAGCACAGATACGCAGTATTTT. Its translation: CATSSFGGSTDTQYF.

This clonotype was counted at least ten times. The chain recombines TRBV7-3 with TRBJ2-3, with TRBD1 matching over 9 bases. Trimming cost V 5 bases and J 6 bases; bases outside gene matches: 3. Germline-derived CDR1 and CDR2 are SGHTA and FQGTGA. The CDR3 runs to 13 residues. For the CDR3, the DNA is TGTGCCAGCAGCGACGACAGGGGGGATACGCAGTATTTT. This sequence encodes CASSDDRGDTQYF.

This clonotype has ten or more counts. The gene calls are TRBV10-3 and TRBJ2-7, with a weak D call TRBD1 (6 bases). The CDR3 spans 13 residues. Germline values: CDR1 ENHRY, CDR2 SYGVKD. Trimming stripped 6 bases from V and 7 bases from J, with 16 bases between. As DNA, the CDR3 is TGTGCCATCAGAGACCCCGGTAGGGGGGAGCAGTACTTC. This translates into CAIRDPGRGEQYF.

Many counts were recorded for this clonotype. The chain links TRBV6-5 to TRBJ2-7, with 10 bases identical to TRBD1. CDR3 length: 15 residues. Trimming at V came to 6 bases and at J to 0 bases, leaving 5 bases not matched to a gene. The V gene's germline CDR1 is MNHEY and CDR2 SVGAGI. CDR3 protein: CASRRQGASSYEQYF. The CDR3 bases are TGTGCCAGCAGAAGACAGGGGGCGAGCTCCTACGAGCAGTACTTC.